A selection of T cell receptor beta chains follows, all from one sample in a study of cytomegalovirus exposure and HLA in healthy donors. Only in-frame clones appear in the TCRdb table, and some are missing; sequencing was by immunoSEQ multiplex PCR. The table has approximately 40,000 clones, about four fifths seen once. The specimen sequenced was PBMCs. The receptors shown here come from a woman between 40 and 50 years old in good health and CMV-seronegative. CDR3s include the opening cysteine and the closing phenylalanine or tryptophan. A D gene is named only where the DNA matches it firmly. Some rows have no size entry. The others give once, few or many, or a class for an expanded clone.

v_gene	d_gene	abundance	j_gene	CDR3nt	CDR3aa
TRBV7-8	TRBD2	-	TRBJ2-5	TGTGCCAGCAGCTTTCTTAGCGGGGGAAGAGAGACCCAGTACTTC	CASSFLSGGRETQYF
TRBV7-2	-	once	TRBJ2-6	TGTGCCAGCAGCTTGTGGTCCGCAGCTGGGGCCAACGTCCTGACTTTC	CASSLWSAAGANVLTF
TRBV6-1	-	-	TRBJ2-7	TGTGCCAGCAGTGCCGAAAGGGGGTACCGTGGGTACGAGCAGTACTTC	CASSAERGYRGYEQYF
TRBV29-1	-	-	TRBJ1-1	TGCAGCGTTGGCGGAGGGGCGCGTGTCACTGAAGCTTTCTTT	CSVGGGARVTEAFF
TRBV6-1	TRBD1	-	TRBJ2-2	TGTGCCAGCGGACAGGGGGTTTACACCGGGGAGCTGTTTTTT	CASGQGVYTGELFF
TRBV19	TRBD1	-	TRBJ2-1	TGTGCCAGTAGTACCGCAGCCACAGGGGGCAGATACAATGAGCAGTTCTTC	CASSTAATGGRYNEQFF
TRBV2	TRBD1	-	TRBJ1-2	TGTGCCAGCAGTCCAGGGACAGTTTACTATGGCTACACCTTC	CASSPGTVYYGYTF
TRBV6-1	TRBD1	-	TRBJ1-3	TGTGCCAGCAGTGTAGACAGGGGATATGGAAACACCATATATTTT	CASSVDRGYGNTIYF
TRBV5-1	TRBD2	-	TRBJ2-5	TGCGCCAGCAGCAGAAGCGGGGGTGGGGAGACCCAGTACTTC	CASSRSGGGETQYF
TRBV4-3	-	-	TRBJ1-5	TGCGCCAGCAGCCAAGATATCAATCAGCCCCAGCATTTT	CASSQDINQPQHF
TRBV5-1	TRBD1	few	TRBJ1-6	TGCGCCAGCAGCTTGGGAACAGGGGGTAATTCACCCCTCCACTTT	CASSLGTGGNSPLHF
TRBV4-1	-	-	TRBJ1-5	TGCGCCAGCAGCCAAGATCGAGCCGATCAGCCCCAGCATTTT	CASSQDRADQPQHF